This T cell receptor (beta chain) was documented in a study of T cells after yellow fever vaccination. As TCR cDNA was made by 5'RACE template switching, a universal primer site and UMIs were added. TCRdb reprocessed the 5' RACE reads via MiXCR and lists one record per CDR3 protein. Altogether 150,000 to 200,000 distinct CDR3 sequences are present, 9.3% being singletons, with the ten largest covering 35% to 40%. At least ten counts were recorded for this clonotype. Antigen specificity is unknown. Study-wide findings and caveats: A faster peak, day 5 versus 15, was reached by the weaker secondary response. A large majority of primary-vaccination clones showed up again after the booster (about 97% CD4, 88% CD8).

Between the trimmed V and J ends, which lost 2 bases and 4 bases, there was a span of 9 bases. CDR3 length: 14 amino acids. The germline V gene encodes CDR1 SGHAT and CDR2 FQNNGV. The genes are TRBV11-2 and TRBJ2-1, with D perhaps matching TRBD2 (6 bases). The material sequenced was CD8+ T cells sorted from PBMCs, taken 45 days after the yellow fever booster vaccination. The origin of this receptor is a man between 18 and 29 years old who received the YFV17D yellow fever vaccine. The CDR3 coding sequence is TGTGCCAGCAGCTTAAGACTAGATTACAATGAGCAGTTCTTC. Protein product: CASSLRLDYNEQFF.